Listed below are T cell receptor beta chains from one sample, sequenced in a study of response to subunit inactivated influenza vaccine. TCRdb processed the RT-PCR reads anew with MiXCR; each CDR3 protein has one entry. The sample gives 450,000 to 600,000 distinct CDR3 sequences, around 7.7% of which show up once; about an eighth is in the top ten. The material was PBMCs from blood, obtained less than 30 months after vaccination. The receptor set was obtained from a man between 50 and 75 years old who received an inactivated influenza vaccine. The CDR3 runs from the conserved cysteine through the conserved F or W. The D gene is left open where the match is weak. Where a row states a size, it is once, few, many or the class of an expanded clone; other rows omit it.

size	D	V	J	CDR3	DNA
few	TRBD2	TRBV9	TRBJ2-1	CASSVAGLAGPSSYNEQFF	TGTGCCAGCAGCGTGGCGGGACTAGCGGGCCCAAGCTCCTACAATGAGCAGTTCTTC
.	TRBD1	TRBV4-3	TRBJ2-3	CASSQGQGLSDTQYF	TGCGCCAGCAGCCAAGGACAGGGGTTGTCAGATACGCAGTATTTT
few	TRBD1	TRBV24-1	TRBJ2-1	CATSDSGQGATYNEQFF	TGTGCCACCAGTGATTCGGGACAGGGGGCGACCTACAATGAGCAGTTCTTC
.	TRBD1	TRBV6-5	TRBJ2-7	CASSYSGAGGYEQYF	TGTGCCAGCAGTTACTCTGGGGCAGGGGGCTACGAGCAGTACTTC
.	.	TRBV3-1	TRBJ2-5	CASRTGEETQYF	TGTGCCAGCAGGACGGGGGAAGAGACCCAGTACTTC
few	TRBD2	TRBV5-6	TRBJ2-5	CASSLSGLAGARETQYF	TGTGCCAGCAGCTTAAGCGGACTAGCGGGAGCTCGAGAGACCCAGTACTTC
.	TRBD1	TRBV28	TRBJ2-5	CASSSPGQSRQETQYF	TGTGCCAGCAGTTCTCCGGGACAGTCCAGACAAGAGACCCAGTACTTC
.	.	TRBV7-3	TRBJ2-6	CARSRFRTNRVGANVLTF	TGTGCCCGCAGTAGGTTCAGGACAAATCGGGTCGGGGCCAACGTCCTGACTTTC
few	TRBD1	TRBV12-3/TRBV12-4	TRBJ2-3	CASSLDRAGGRPDTQYF	TGTGCCAGCAGTTTAGATCGGGCAGGGGGCCGGCCGGATACGCAGTATTTT
.	.	TRBV18	TRBJ2-1	CASSPPNRGPYNEQFF	TGTGCCAGCTCACCACCGAACCGGGGCCCTTACAATGAGCAGTTCTTC
.	TRBD2	TRBV10-3	TRBJ2-7	CAITGLADRAEQYF	TGTGCCATCACGGGCCTAGCGGACCGCGCCGAGCAGTACTTC
many	.	TRBV20-1	TRBJ1-1	CSARDGGAGTEAFF	TGCAGTGCTAGAGACGGGGGCGCGGGGACTGAAGCTTTCTTT
many	TRBD1	TRBV5-1	TRBJ2-7	CASSLLPGQGDEQYF	TGCGCCAGCAGCTTGCTACCGGGACAGGGTGACGAGCAGTACTTC
few	TRBD1	TRBV3-1	TRBJ2-7	CASSPGTGTGEQYF	TGTGCCAGCAGCCCGGGGACAGGGACGGGGGAGCAGTACTTC
.	.	TRBV5-1	TRBJ1-1	CASVGGTPGTEAFF	TGCGCCAGCGTTGGCGGGACACCGGGCACTGAAGCTTTCTTT
few	.	TRBV29-1	TRBJ2-3	CSATWRSDTQYF	TGCAGCGCAACATGGAGGTCGGATACGCAGTATTTT
.	TRBD2	TRBV20-1	TRBJ2-5	CSATDLAGEETQYF	TGCAGTGCTACCGATCTAGCGGGGGAGGAGACCCAGTACTTC
few	TRBD1	TRBV6-1	TRBJ2-7	CASRTTFDRGYEQYF	TGTGCCAGCAGAACTACTTTTGACAGGGGTTACGAGCAGTACTTC
few	TRBD2	TRBV27	TRBJ2-7	CARPWASGQSYEQYF	TGTGCCAGGCCGTGGGCTAGCGGCCAATCCTACGAGCAGTACTTC
few	TRBD2	TRBV5-4	TRBJ2-7	CASSRSGLAYYEQYF	TGTGCCAGCAGCAGATCGGGACTAGCCTACTACGAGCAGTACTTC
.	TRBD2	TRBV4-1	TRBJ2-2	CASSPLGLAGNTGELFF	TGCGCCAGCAGCCCTCTCGGTCTAGCGGGGAACACCGGGGAGCTGTTTTTT
few	.	TRBV1	TRBJ2-1	CTSSHPDYSASYNEQFF	TGCACCAGCAGCCACCCGGACTATAGCGCCTCCTACAATGAGCAGTTCTTC
many	TRBD1	TRBV6-5	TRBJ1-5	CASSSLRPDRNSNQPQHF	TGTGCCAGCAGTTCCCTCCGCCCGGACAGGAATAGCAATCAGCCCCAGCATTTT
many	TRBD1	TRBV27	TRBJ2-1	CASRRTGENEQFF	TGTGCCAGCAGACGAACAGGGGAAAATGAGCAGTTCTTC
.	.	TRBV30	TRBJ2-7	CAWTRVPYEQYF	TGTGCCTGGACTAGGGTCCCCTACGAGCAGTACTTC
few	TRBD2	TRBV29-1	TRBJ2-3	CSGGLAGDTQYF	TGCAGCGGGGGACTAGCGGGAGATACGCAGTATTTT
few	TRBD1	TRBV5-1	TRBJ1-6	CASSLEGQPSSYNSPLHF	TGCGCCAGCAGCTTGGAGGGACAGCCGAGCTCCTATAATTCACCCCTCCACTTT
many	TRBD2	TRBV29-1	TRBJ2-1	CSVAGLAELISYNEQFF	TGCAGCGTGGCGGGACTAGCGGAATTGATCTCCTACAATGAGCAGTTCTTC